This TCR beta chain was sequenced for a study of technical replicates of blood from a few donors. Some clones are missing from TCRdb's copy, which holds only in-frame ones; the method was immunoSEQ multiplex PCR. The sample comprises about 81,000 clones, about 81% of which are singletons, and 3% to 4.5% rests with the top ten. The CDR3 is 16 amino acids. CDR1 and CDR2 (germline): WSHSY, SAAADI. V was cut by 6 bases and J by 4 bases, with 16 bases left in between. The TCR was taken from a human donor in good health. Some clones in this sample may be carry-over from other donors' samples. This rearrangement joins TRBV10-2 to TRBJ1-6, with unresolved D. The material sequenced was PBMCs. CDR3 loop: CASSDSQTRYNSPLHF. The CDR3, as DNA: TGCGCCAGCAGCGATTCCCAGACTCGTTATAATTCACCCCTCCACTTT.